The present T cell receptor beta chain was sequenced within a study of blood T cell repertoires in COVID-19 (dated by TCRdb to about 2020). Describing the broader study: Samples from collaborators originated in the United States, Italy and Spain and spanned both the acute and convalescent phases of COVID-19. The samples were drawn from two sources: the first 160 participants of the ongoing ImmuneRACE study, and 1,000 to 1,500 subjects contributed by 6 global collaborators. Where available, HLA class I and class II types were taken from metadata supplied by the sample provider and were not determined by assay-based typing. The sample metadata nearly always contained a de-identified subject ID, COVID-19 status, age in years and sex. The prospective study material was composed of cDNA or gDNA derived from T cells, B-cell-depleted T cells, or PBMCs. A freely available public database, intended as a resource for researchers studying the immune response to SARS-CoV-2, is where the repertoires were released. Subjects who had been exposed to COVID-19, were actively infected with it, or had recovered from it provided the deeply sampled blood TCRbeta repertoires that made up the dataset. Findings and caveats that apply to the study as a whole: How much clinical and demographic metadata was included differed by source and by participant, and the metadata was provided uncurated.

TCRbeta CDR3 regions were amplified from genomic DNA by means of the immunoSEQ Assay, a bias-controlled multiplex PCR. Under the source paper's analysis protocol: Within the assay, amplification of reference gene primers was used to estimate how many nucleated cells each sample contained. To quantify the absolute abundance of each unique TCRbeta CDR3 rearrangement, sequence reads were collapsed and filtered. For each sample, productive Simpson clonality was calculated as the square root of Simpson's diversity index over productive rearrangements. TCRdb mirrors the immuneACCESS table, restricted to in-frame sequences. Some clones are absent from its copies; in checked studies, under half trace to an unresolved V gene, and the reason for the others is unknown. V and J calls and clone size come straight from that table; D and trimming were deduced from the DNA. The sample records 50,000 or so clones, over 75% of which are singletons. Approximately 14% of the sample belongs to the ten largest clones.

About this clone itself: Its antigen remains unidentified. Per-base qualities were not stored, and no clone one base away is much larger.

The collaborating institutions used their own protocols to collect whole blood in K2EDTA tubes. For TCRbeta analysis, collaborators shipped samples in one of three forms: frozen whole blood, isolated PBMCs, or DNA extracted from either of those sample types. Germline trimming amounts to 5 bases on V and 6 bases on J, with 6 as the count of junction bases outside the gene matches. Including the terminal cysteine and phenylalanine, the CDR3 comprises 16 residues. The sequence is cut down to CDR3 DNA, 48 bases in frame from base 1. CDR1 and CDR2 are drawn from the germline V gene: MNHEY, SVGEGT. The chain joins TRBV6-2 or TRBV6-3 to TRBJ2-2, and TRBD2 aligns with 13 junction nucleotides. Sequenced: peripheral blood. The receptor's source is a man aged 70-80 years with acute or convalescent COVID-19. The CDR3 loop reads CASSTPGLAGAGELFF. The DNA reads TGTGCCAGCAGTACTCCCGGACTAGCGGGGGCCGGGGAGCTGTTTTTT.